This T cell receptor (beta chain) was sequenced during a study of T cell responses to AZD1222 COVID-19 vaccine. Study-level background: Samples with a second dose at about 4 or about 12 weeks were pooled together.

TCRdb's copy holds only in-frame clones and misses some; the assay was immunoSEQ multiplex PCR. The sample holds more than 60,000 clones, about 90% seen once. Germline V lookup: CDR1 SGDLS, CDR2 YYNGEE. The CDR3 is 15 amino acids. The V gene lost 4 bases and the J gene lost 4 bases, with 14 bases spanning the gap. The sample in question was peripheral blood, obtained on day 0 of AZD1222 vaccination. The chain is built from TRBV9 and TRBJ2-2; tentative D call: TRBD1 (6 bases). The TCR comes from an adult in good health. CDR3 sequence (DNA): TGTGCCAGCAGCCGGAATACAGGGTTCACCGGGGAGCTGTTTTTT. Translated: CASSRNTGFTGELFF.